This TCR beta chain was retrieved from a study of T cell responses to AZD1222 COVID-19 vaccine (TCRdb year 2021). The study in broad terms: AZD1222 recipients given second doses at about 4 weeks or at about 12 weeks were pooled, since spike-specific TCR depth and breadth were not found to differ between the two schedules. TCR sequencing was performed for 230 to 250 trial participants, of whom about 210 were given two doses of AZD1222 and 26 were given two doses of MenACWY control vaccine. Trial participants were enrolled by age into subgroups of 18-55, 56-69 and 70-plus years, and around 150, 28 and 57 TCR-sequenced participants, respectively, were included in these subgroups.

Worth noting for this clone: The target of this receptor is not known. No qualities accompany the bases; no much larger clone lies one base away.

CDR1 is given as MDHEN and CDR2 as SYDVKM, both from the germline V gene. V sheds 2 bases and J sheds 4 bases, leaving 5 bases between their ends. From the cysteine up to the phenylalanine, the CDR3 has a length of 13 residues. Only CDR3 DNA remains: 39 bases, in frame from the first base. The intended sense of this specimen's time point label: baseline before first vaccination. Samples from vaccinated people were obtained from the UK trials COV001 and COV002, which included a single-blind randomized controlled phase 2/3 trial of AZD1222 (ChAdOx1 nCoV-19) in healthy adults. Trial participant PBMC samples were collected at day 0 and day 28 after the second dose for TCRbeta chain sequencing. The CDR3 regions of human TCRbeta chains were analyzed by immunosequencing. The authors' analysis ran thus. TCRs in the repertoires were matched against a reference library of SARS-CoV-2-specific TCRs that had been generated with the MIRA antigen-specificity platform. Breadth meant the fraction of unique TCRs that were SARS-CoV-2-associated, whereas depth meant the fraction of total T cells that were SARS-CoV-2-associated. Using the MIRA data, every spike-specific TCR was mapped to the spike region that the TCR reacted to and assigned to either a CD4 or a CD8 class. Log10-transformed breadth and depth values were compared by one-way ANOVA with Sidak's multiple comparisons tests. This immuneACCESS table, as held by TCRdb, lists in-frame sequences with V and J called but not all clones. Of the missing ones, under half trace to an unresolved V gene in checked studies; the others have no known cause. The D gene and trimming were derived from the DNA, and the V and J assignments and clone size from that table. Present in this sample are some 80,000 clones, 90% of which were seen just once. The ten most abundant clones make up approximately 5.4% of the sample.

What the research found in general, with its limitations: After two AZD1222 doses, spike-specific TCR breadth and depth were significantly higher than at day 0 and than in MenACWY recipients. Nearly half of unique spike-specific TCRs reportedly recognized epitopes outside regions mutated in the B.1.351 and B.1.1.7 variants. In the small 56-69-year group, the increase in depth fell short of significance, most likely because of low power. The vaccine-associated CD4 TCRs covered the entire spike protein, and the dominant responses fell in regions 160-218 and 743-854. Most participants were white British and females outnumbered males, and the authors suggested that clonal diversity may have been underestimated. Conclusions about previously exposed vaccinees are limited because only five to seven AZD1222 recipients were SARS-CoV-2 seropositive at baseline. No day 14 peak-response samples were available, so repertoires were characterized only after the peak T cell response.

The rearrangement combines TRBV28 with TRBJ1-4, with no confident D gene call. The sequence derives from an adult in good health. Sample: peripheral blood, taken on day 0 of AZD1222 vaccination. The DNA sequence is given as TGTGCCAGCAGTTTAGTCTATAATGAAAAACTGTTTTTT. Its amino acids are CASSLVYNEKLFF.